These 27 T cell receptor beta chains share one sample of origin, sequenced in a study of blood T cells in healthy people across ages. Next came a second PCR, run for about 7 to 12 cycles, which used a sample-barcoded 5' primer along with a J-beta primer mix. TCRdb reprocessed the 5' RACE reads via MiXCR and lists one record per CDR3 protein. The data hold 900,000 to 950,000 distinct CDR3 sequences, with roughly 28% observed a single time. This sample was also put to use in a study of T cells of mothers and their children.

The sequenced material came from blood. These receptors came from a woman aged 40-49 years in good health.

This chain links TRBV9 with TRBJ2-3, with D possibly being TRBD1 or TRBD2 (5 bases each). The CDR3 is 16 residues long. Germline V gene lookup returns CDR1 SGDLS and CDR2 YYNGEE. Deletions cut 0 bases from V and 5 bases from J, with 16 bases between. CDR3 sequence: CASSVGVGTRVDTQYF. The CDR3 DNA follows: TGTGCCAGCAGCGTAGGCGTGGGGACGCGGGTAGATACGCAGTATTTT.

The sample holds many counts of this clonotype. The chain has TRBV29-1 and TRBJ2-7; unclear D gene. The CDR3 runs 13 residues. V lost 7 bases to trimming and J lost 0 bases, with 13 bases between them. CDR1 and CDR2 from the germline V gene are SQVTM and ANQGSEA. The CDR3 nucleotides are TGCAGCGGAATGGTGGGGTACTCCTACGAGCAGTACTTC. Protein: CSGMVGYSYEQYF.

The rearrangement links TRBV28 to TRBJ2-7; 14 positions match TRBD2. The length of the CDR3 is 16 residues. Germline values: CDR1 MDHEN, CDR2 SYDVKM. With V trimmed by 6 bases and J by 4 bases, 8 bases remained unmatched. DNA for the CDR3: TGTGCCAGCAGCTCCGGGACTAGCGGGAGTGCGTACGAGCAGTACTTC. This sequence encodes CASSSGTSGSAYEQYF.

The V call is TRBV6-1, the J call TRBJ1-2; 9 bases match TRBD1. The CDR3 contains 12 residues. CDR1 and CDR2 (germline): MNHNS, SASEGT. The trim removed 6 bases at V and 8 bases at J, leaving 4 bases unmatched. The DNA of the CDR3 is TGTGCCAGCAGGATGACAGGGGGGGGCTACACCTTC. Translated: CASRMTGGGYTF.

The rearrangement links TRBV9 to TRBJ2-5; D possibly uses TRBD1 or TRBD2 (6 bases each). Between the trimmed V and J ends, which lost 0 bases and 5 bases, there was a span of 14 bases. Germline V CDR1 and CDR2: SGDLS, YYNGEE. The CDR3 consists of 15 residues. The CDR3 DNA reads as TGTGCCAGCAGCGTAGACGGGGGCAACGTTGAGACCCAGTACTTC. Its translation is CASSVDGGNVETQYF.

The rearrangement links TRBV7-9 to TRBJ1-5; tentative D call: TRBD1 (6 bases). Germline CDR1 is SEHNR and CDR2 is FQNEAQ (reference sequence). The CDR3 spans 17 residues. The V and J ends lost 5 bases and 2 bases respectively, with 19 bases between them. CDR3 DNA: TGTGCCAGCAGCCATACGCTGGGGGCGCAGGGCAATCAGCCCCAGCATTTT. Its translation is CASSHTLGAQGNQPQHF.

The rearrangement links TRBV5-1 to TRBJ1-5, with D uncertain. Germline CDR1 SGHRS, CDR2 YFSETQ. CDR3 length: 15 amino acids. V lost 0 bases and J 3 bases, leaving 10 bases between the germline ends. Written as DNA, the CDR3 is TGCGCCAGCAGCTTGGAGGGCGGACCCAATCAGCCCCAGCATTTT. Translation: CASSLEGGPNQPQHF.

This clonotype was recorded a few times. The genes are TRBV7-8 and TRBJ1-5; 8 bases agree with TRBD1. The germline gives CDR1 SGHVS, CDR2 FQNEAQ. The CDR3 runs to 13 residues. With 6 bases clipped from V and 3 bases from J, the junction kept 1 base outside the gene matches. The DNA for the CDR3 is TGTGCCAGCAGGGGACAGGTCAATCAGCCCCAGCATTTT. Residues: CASRGQVNQPQHF.

The chain employs TRBV4-1 and TRBJ2-1, with D perhaps TRBD1 or TRBD2 (5 bases each). Germline V CDR1 and CDR2: MGHRA, YSYEKL. The V and J ends lost 5 bases and 9 bases respectively, with 17 bases between them. This CDR3 contains 14 residues. CDR3 amino acids: CASSTPGTTGEQFF. In DNA form, the CDR3 reads TGCGCCAGCAGCACGCCCGGGACCACGGGTGAGCAGTTCTTC.

The chain joins TRBV6-1 to TRBJ1-4; TRBD1 matches at 11 bases. CDR3 length equals 16 residues. The ends lost 6 bases at V and 7 bases at J; junction bases unmatched: 10. Germline V gene lookup returns CDR1 MNHNS and CDR2 SASEGT. The CDR3 DNA is TGTGCCAGCAGCACAAGCCAGGGACAGGGGGTTGAAAAACTGTTTTTT. Its translation: CASSTSQGQGVEKLFF.

The chain carries TRBV4-3 and TRBJ2-7; D gene unclear. CDR3 length equals 13 residues. Germline V CDR1 and CDR2: LGHNA, YSLEER. The germline V and J ends were trimmed by 0 bases and 7 bases, with 10 bases remaining between them. In DNA, the CDR3 is TGCGCCAGCAGCCAAGACACACAGACTGAGCAGTACTTC. Encoded protein: CASSQDTQTEQYF.

The chain uses TRBV20-1 and TRBJ2-1; 10 bases agree with TRBD2. This CDR3 is built from 14 residues. Trimming cost V 1 base and J 9 bases; bases outside gene matches: 6. CDR1 and CDR2 (germline): DFQATT, SNEGSKA (reference sequence). Written as DNA, the CDR3 is TGCAGTGCTAGAGTAACTAGCGGGGAGGGTGAGCAGTTCTTC. Translating gives CSARVTSGEGEQFF.

Comments on this clonotype: This may be a read error: a much more frequent sequence differs by one nucleotide. The V and J genes are TRBV29-1 and TRBJ2-1; 10 bases agree with TRBD1. The CDR3 spans 15 residues. Germline V gives CDR1 SQVTM, CDR2 ANQGSEA. Trimming took 5 bases from V and 12 from J; bases not matched to a gene: 16. The CDR3 protein is CSVFRQGARSGGQFF. The CDR3 DNA reads TGCAGCGTTTTTCGACAGGGGGCTAGGTCCGGTGGGCAGTTCTTC.

This clonotype was recorded at least ten times. This chain joins TRBV19 and TRBJ1-2, with D possibly TRBD1 on 5 matching bases. V was cut by 10 bases and J by 4 bases, with 25 bases left in between. The length of the CDR3 is 16 residues. Germline V gives CDR1 LNHDA, CDR2 SQIVND (reference sequence). In DNA form, the CDR3 reads TGTGCCACCTCGCTCGGGGCAGGGCATATTTCCTATGGCTACACCTTC. It is translated as CATSLGAGHISYGYTF.

This clonotype was recorded a few times. J is TRBJ1-2 and V is TRBV3-1; weak D call: TRBD1 (5 bases). V lost 3 bases and J 7 bases, leaving 9 bases between the germline ends. The CDR3 contains 12 residues. CDR1 LGHDT and CDR2 YNNKEL come from the germline V gene (reference sequence). The CDR3 DNA sequence: TGTGCCAGCAGCCAGGGGGGGTCTGGCTACACCTTC. This gives the protein CASSQGGSGYTF.

At least ten counts were recorded for this clonotype. The chain carries TRBV7-3 and TRBJ2-7, with D possibly TRBD2 on 5 matching bases. Trimming removed 5 bases at V and 1 base at J, with 9 bases between. The CDR3 has 13 amino acids. CDR1 and CDR2 from the germline V gene are SGHTA and FQGTGA. The CDR3 DNA reads as TGTGCCAGCAGCCCCCCGGGGTCCTACGAGCAGTACTTC. As protein: CASSPPGSYEQYF. The variable domain in full, completed from reference TRBV7-3 and TRBJ2-7, reads GAGVSQTPSNKVTEKGKYVELRCDPISGHTALYWYRQSLGQGPEFLIYFQGTGAADDSGLPNDRFFAVRPEGSVSTLKIQRTERGDSAVYLCASSPPGSYEQYFGPGTRLTVT.

In nucleotides, the CDR3 is TGTGCCAGCAGCCGCCCCGGGGGAGGGACAGGGCAGTTCTTC. Its protein is CASSRPGGGTGQFF. The gene calls are TRBV3-1 and TRBJ2-1; D possibly corresponds to TRBD1 (8 bases). CDR1 and CDR2 (germline): LGHDT, YNNKEL (reference sequence). The CDR3 spans 14 residues. The ends were cut back, 4 bases at V and 12 bases at J, with 19 bases in the middle.

Many counts were recorded for this clonotype. The V call is TRBV6-4, the J call TRBJ2-5; 9 bases agree with TRBD1. Germline CDR1 MRHNA, CDR2 SNTAGT. The CDR3 sequence is 14 residues long. V shed 4 bases, J shed 4 bases, and the junction held 4 bases outside the gene matches. As DNA, the CDR3 is TGTGCCAGCAGTGGGACAGGGGTTGGAGAGACCCAGTACTTC. Its protein product is CASSGTGVGETQYF.

The chain has TRBV27 and TRBJ1-5; D is undetermined. V lost 4 bases, J lost 2 bases, and 18 bases lay in between. CDR1 and CDR2 from the germline V gene are MNHEY and SMNVEV (reference sequence). The CDR3 has 17 amino acids. CDR3 in DNA: TGTGCCAGCAGTTCCCGTCCCGCCAGCCTAGGCAATCAGCCCCAGCATTTT. Amino acid sequence: CASSSRPASLGNQPQHF.

This clonotype was counted many times. This chain joins TRBV18 and TRBJ2-1; D is undetermined. Trimming shortened V by 0 bases and J by 3 bases, and 3 bases separated the two germline ends. The CDR3 has 13 residues. The germline CDR1 and CDR2 sequences are KGHSH and LQKENI. The CDR3 reads CASSPPGYNEQFF. DNA for the CDR3: TGTGCCAGCTCACCACCGGGCTACAATGAGCAGTTCTTC.

The V and J genes are TRBV20-1 and TRBJ2-5, with a weak D call TRBD1 (6 bases). Germline CDR1 is DFQATT and CDR2 is SNEGSKA (reference sequence). CDR3 size: 12 residues. V was pared by 5 bases and J by 3 bases, with 10 bases between. The CDR3 nucleotides read TGCAGTGCTGGTACAGGGAAAGAGACCCAGTACTTC. This gives the protein CSAGTGKETQYF.

For this clonotype: Sequence at one end of the junction differs from germline and may be a read error. The chain links TRBV7-8 to TRBJ1-4, with 7 nucleotides matching TRBD1. The CDR3 length is 17 residues. The germline gives CDR1 SGHVS, CDR2 FQNEAQ. In nucleotides, the CDR3 is TGTCCCAGCACCCTCTCCCGGGACAGTGAGAGCGGTGAAAAACTGTTTTTT. It yields the protein CPSTLSRDSESGEKLFF.

The CDR3 protein is CASSCRDRGSYEQYF. CDR3 bases: TGTGCCAGCAGCTGCCGGGACAGGGGTAGCTACGAGCAGTACTTC. V is TRBV7-4 and J is TRBJ2-7; 10 bases are a match to TRBD1. Germline V CDR1 and CDR2: SGHVT, SQSDAQ. With V trimmed by 4 bases and J by 3 bases, 6 bases remained unmatched. The CDR3 is 15 residues long. The full variable domain, completed using reference TRBV7-4 and TRBJ2-7, is GAGVSQSPRYKVAKRGRDVALRCDSISGHVTLYWYRQTLGQGSEVLTYSQSDAQRDKSGRPSGRFSAERPERSVSTLKIQRTEQGDSAVYLCASSCRDRGSYEQYFGPGTRLTVT.

This sequence joins TRBV6-5 and TRBJ2-5; 11 nucleotides align to TRBD2. V lost 8 bases, J lost 6 bases, and 11 bases stayed unmatched. CDR3 length: 15 amino acids. Per germline, CDR1 MNHEY and CDR2 SVGAGI. DNA of the CDR3: TGTGCCAGCGCCAAACTAGCGGGGGACATGAAGACCCAGTACTTC. Translating it yields CASAKLAGDMKTQYF.

With regard to this clonotype: This CDR3 fails to terminate in the conserved phenylalanine or tryptophan, so it likely reflects a read error. The V call is TRBV24-1, the J call TRBJ2-4; the D gene is possibly TRBD2 (5 bases). The CDR3 spans 13 residues. Trimming cost V 3 bases and J 9 bases, with 11 bases left between them. Germline V gene sequence: CDR1 KGHDR, CDR2 SFDVKD. The DNA for the CDR3 is TGTGCCACCAGTGATGTGGGAGTGGGCATTCAGTACTTA. Its translation: CATSDVGVGIQYL.

The J gene is TRBJ2-1, the V gene TRBV24-1; perhaps D is TRBD1 or TRBD2 (5 bases each). The CDR3 is 18 residues long. CDR1 KGHDR and CDR2 SFDVKD come from the germline V gene. V lost 2 bases to trimming and J lost 7 bases, with 23 bases between them. The CDR3 DNA reads as TGTGCCACCAGTGATTGGACCACGGGGCGTGCGGGCAAGAATGAGCAGTTCTTC. Protein: CATSDWTTGRAGKNEQFF.

There are many counts of this clonotype. The genes are TRBV28 and TRBJ2-4; the D gene is possibly TRBD1 (5 bases). Germline assignment: CDR1 MDHEN and CDR2 SYDVKM. The V end lost 2 bases, the J end lost 5 bases, and 16 bases lay between the germline ends. The CDR3 loop spans 16 amino acids. The CDR3 DNA follows: TGTGCCAGCAGTTTAGCGGACACCCCTGGGCAAAACATTCAGTACTTC. Protein sequence: CASSLADTPGQNIQYF. Together with reference TRBV28 and TRBJ2-4, the CDR3 gives the full variable domain: DVKVTQSSRYLVKRTGEKVFLECVQDMDHENMFWYRQDPGLGLRLIYFSYDVKMKEKGDIPEGYSVSREKKERFSLILESASTNQTSMYLCASSLADTPGQNIQYFGAGTRLSVL.